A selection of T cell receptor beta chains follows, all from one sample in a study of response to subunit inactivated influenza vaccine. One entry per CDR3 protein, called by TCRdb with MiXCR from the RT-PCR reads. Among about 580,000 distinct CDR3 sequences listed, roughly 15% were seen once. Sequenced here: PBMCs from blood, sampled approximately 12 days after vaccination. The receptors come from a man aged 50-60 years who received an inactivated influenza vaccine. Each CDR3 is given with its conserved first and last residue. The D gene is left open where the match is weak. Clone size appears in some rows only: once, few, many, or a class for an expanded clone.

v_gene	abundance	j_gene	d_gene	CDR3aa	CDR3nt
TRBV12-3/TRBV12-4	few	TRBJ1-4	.	CASSLPDPSGEKLFF	TGTGCCAGCAGTTTACCAGATCCTTCGGGGGAAAAACTGTTTTTT
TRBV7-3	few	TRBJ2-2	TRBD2	CASSFSGRANTGELFF	TGTGCCAGCAGCTTTAGCGGGAGGGCGAACACCGGGGAGCTGTTTTTT
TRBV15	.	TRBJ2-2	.	CATSRVRVNTGELFF	TGTGCCACCAGCAGAGTCAGGGTGAACACCGGGGAGCTGTTTTTT
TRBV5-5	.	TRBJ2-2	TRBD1	CASSLGQGIGARELFF	TGTGCCAGCAGCTTGGGACAGGGGATCGGCGCGAGGGAGCTGTTTTTT
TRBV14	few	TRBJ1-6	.	CASSHYGTRGSPLHF	TGTGCCAGCAGCCACTATGGGACTAGGGGTTCACCCCTCCACTTT
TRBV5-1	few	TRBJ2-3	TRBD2	CASGNSGESTDTQYF	TGCGCCAGCGGGAATAGCGGGGAGAGCACAGATACGCAGTATTTT
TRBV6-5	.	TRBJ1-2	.	CASSSTVLTSSHYTF	TGTGCCAGCAGTTCGACAGTGCTAACTTCCTCCCACTACACCTTC
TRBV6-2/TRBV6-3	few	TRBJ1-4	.	CASRPGTALNEKLFF	TGTGCCAGCAGACCCGGGACGGCCCTTAATGAAAAACTGTTTTTT
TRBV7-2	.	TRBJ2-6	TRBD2	CASSLFTSASGANVLTF	TGTGCCAGCAGCTTATTCACTAGCGCCTCTGGGGCCAACGTCCTGACTTTC
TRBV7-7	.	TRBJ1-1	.	CASSSGRGTEAFF	TGTGCTAGCAGCTCTGGACGGGGGACTGAAGCTTTCTTT
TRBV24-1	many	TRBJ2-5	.	CATSDPDSQETQYF	TGTGCCACCAGTGATCCGGACAGCCAAGAGACCCAGTACTTC
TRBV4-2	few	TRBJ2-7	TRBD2	CASSQAASGRYEQYF	TGTGCCAGCAGCCAAGCGGCTAGCGGGCGATACGAGCAGTACTTC
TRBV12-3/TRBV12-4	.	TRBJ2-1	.	CASSLEGQGINEQFF	TGTGCCAGCAGTTTAGAGGGTCAGGGGATCAATGAGCAGTTCTTC